A single sample gave rise to the 8 T cell receptor beta chains below, sequenced in a study of shared clonotypes between healthy human individuals. Some clones are missing from TCRdb's copy, which holds only in-frame ones; the method was immunoSEQ multiplex PCR. The sample carries roughly 380,000 clones, 90% to 98% recorded once. The sequencing sample was made of memory CD8+ T cells sorted from blood. Subset meaning: CD45RO+ cells pooled with CCR7-negative TemRA cells. The receptors shown here come from a man aged 25-45 years in good health.

The chain has TRBV11-1 and TRBJ2-5, with D perhaps assigned TRBD1 or TRBD2 (5 bases each). The CDR3 consists of 16 residues. V shed 1 base and J shed 4 bases, with 16 bases lying between them. From germline, CDR1 is SGHAT and CDR2 FQDESV (reference sequence). In DNA form, the CDR3 reads TGTGCCAGCAGCTTAGAATCTGGGTGGGGGAGAGAGACCCAGTACTTC. Translating it yields CASSLESGWGRETQYF.

This chain uses TRBV6-6 with TRBJ2-7, with 11 positions matching TRBD2. Trimming cost V 2 bases and J 6 bases; bases outside gene matches: 6. Germline V lookup: CDR1 MNHNY, CDR2 SVGAGI (reference sequence). The CDR3 runs 15 residues. CDR3 sequence reads: CASSYVAGGPSEQYF. CDR3 in DNA: TGTGCCAGCAGTTACGTAGCGGGAGGGCCAAGCGAGCAGTACTTC.

The V call is TRBV10-2, the J call TRBJ2-3; D is unresolved. Trimming stripped 0 bases from V and 3 bases from J, with 16 bases between. The CDR3 totals 17 residues. Germline CDR1 is WSHSY and CDR2 is SAAADI. CDR3 residues: CASSESGSSLRTDTQYF. The CDR3 DNA follows: TGCGCCAGCAGTGAGTCAGGAAGCTCCCTCAGGACAGATACGCAGTATTTT.

On this clone: An end of the junction differs from the germline gene, which may be a read error. V is TRBV7-7 and J is TRBJ2-1, with D perhaps TRBD1 or TRBD2 (5 bases each). Per germline, CDR1 SSHAT and CDR2 FNYEAQ (reference sequence). The CDR3 loop spans 14 amino acids. The chain's CDR3 is CASSLGEMVGEQFF. CDR3 in DNA: TGTGCTAGCAGCTTAGGGGAGATGGTCGGTGAGCAGTTCTTC.

This clone appeared once. This chain connects TRBV27 to TRBJ1-6; the D is unclear. Germline-derived CDR1 and CDR2 are MNHEY and SMNVEV (reference sequence). Trimming cost V 4 bases and J 10 bases, with 2 bases left between them. The CDR3 contains 10 residues. The DNA of the CDR3 is TGTGCCAGCAGTTACTCACCCCTCCACTTT. This gives the protein CASSYSPLHF.

CDR3 nucleotide sequence: TGTGCCAGCAGTTACTCTTCACCCCTCCACTTT. It is translated as CASSYSSPLHF. The gene calls are TRBV6-5 and TRBJ1-6; D remains unclear. Trimming cost V 0 bases and J 9 bases, with 0 bases left between them. Germline V gene lookup returns CDR1 MNHEY and CDR2 SVGAGI. The CDR3 runs to 11 residues.

This clone was picked up a small number of times. This sequence joins TRBV10-3 and TRBJ2-2; 7 bases align to TRBD1. The CDR3 covers 15 residues. With V trimmed by 5 bases and J by 2 bases, 5 bases remained unmatched. CDR1 is ENHRY, CDR2 SYGVKD, per germline. CDR3 DNA sequence: TGTGCCATCAGTTCCCGGGACAGCAACACCGGGGAGCTGTTTTTT. As protein: CAISSRDSNTGELFF.

The rearrangement links TRBV28 to TRBJ1-5; 8 bases align to TRBD1. The CDR3 sequence is 17 residues long. J was trimmed by 0 bases and V by 8 bases; bases with no gene match: 12. CDR1 MDHEN and CDR2 SYDVKM come from the germline V gene. CDR3 DNA sequence: TGTGCCAGCCGCCCAGGGGGCGCGTATTATAGCAATCAGCCCCAGCATTTT. Translated: CASRPGGAYYSNQPQHF.